This TCR beta chain was recovered during a study of T cell responses to AZD1222 COVID-19 vaccine. Study-wide results and limits: Across spike, vaccine-associated CD4 TCRs were found, dominant at 160-218 and 743-854.

Sequencing was performed with immunoSEQ multiplex PCR; in TCRdb, only in-frame clones are kept and a portion is missing. The profile shows about 66,000 clones, roughly nine tenths of them singletons. About this clone itself: Its antigen is currently unknown.

Germline assignment: CDR1 LNHDA and CDR2 SQIVND (reference sequence). Losses at the gene ends were 7 bases for V and 8 bases for J; bases not matched to a gene: 8. CDR3 length equals 14 residues. This sequence was found in an adult in good health. This chain links TRBV19 with TRBJ2-1; 10 nucleotides line up with TRBD2. Source: peripheral blood, taken on day 0 of AZD1222 vaccination. This CDR3 is CASNEAGGYHEQFF. The CDR3, as DNA: TGTGCCAGTAACGAAGCGGGAGGGTATCATGAGCAGTTCTTC.